Below, 9 T cell receptor beta chains from the same sample are listed, as sequenced in a study of T-cell memory formation after mild COVID-19. TCRdb analysed the 5' RACE reads with MiXCR anew, one entry per CDR3 protein. The sample shows approximately 410,000 distinct CDR3 sequences, around a quarter of them seen only once. The source material was PBMCs or a T cell subset sorted from them (not recorded which). Receptors were obtained from an adult woman who had mild COVID-19 (a few samples of this study predate the infection). Cell type and time point are not known.

Only a few counts were recorded for this clonotype. V and J are TRBV18 and TRBJ2-4; D gene uncertain. Germline lookup yields CDR1 KGHSH and CDR2 LQKENI. CDR3 length equals 14 residues. V was cut by 2 bases and J by 0 bases, with 5 bases left in between. DNA for the CDR3: TGTGCCAGCTCACCAAATTTAGCCAAAAACATTCAGTACTTC. Encoded protein: CASSPNLAKNIQYF.

The gene calls are TRBV18 and TRBJ1-4, with a tentative D call TRBD1 (5 bases). The CDR3 contains 13 residues. The V gene lost 3 bases and the J gene lost 6 bases, with 8 bases spanning the gap. Looked up from germline, CDR1 is KGHSH and CDR2 is LQKENI. CDR3 amino acids: CASSPLGDEKLFF. The CDR3 DNA sequence: TGTGCCAGCTCACCGTTGGGGGATGAAAAACTGTTTTTT.

Only a few counts were recorded for this clonotype. The chain has TRBV7-9 and TRBJ2-4; D not resolved. This CDR3 has 15 amino acids. Per the germline V gene, CDR1 is SEHNR and CDR2 is FQNEAQ (reference sequence). Between the trimmed V and J ends, which lost 3 bases and 0 bases, there was a span of 9 bases. The CDR3 is CASSFDLLAKNIQYF. The CDR3 coding sequence is TGTGCCAGCAGCTTCGATCTTTTAGCCAAAAACATTCAGTACTTC.

The chain has TRBV29-1 and TRBJ1-3, with unresolved D. The CDR3 totals 12 residues. CDR1 is SQVTM and CDR2 is ANQGSEA in the germline V gene. Trimming removed 7 bases from V and 4 bases from J, with 11 bases in between. CDR3 DNA sequence: TGCAGCGCCCCGGGTTCCGGAAACACCATATATTTT. It encodes CSAPGSGNTIYF. The entire variable domain, with the rest obtained from reference TRBV29-1 and TRBJ1-3, is as follows: SAVISQKPSRDICQRGTSLTIQCQVDSQVTMMFWYRQQPGQSLTLIATANQGSEATYESGFVIDKFPISRPNLTFSTLTVSNMSPEDSSIYLCSAPGSGNTIYFGEGSWLTVV.

This clonotype showed up just once. CDR3 in amino acids: CASSSYRTGREKLFF. The CDR3, as DNA: TGTGCCAGCAGCTCGTACCGAACAGGCCGGGAAAAACTGTTTTTT. This chain links TRBV7-8 with TRBJ1-4; D perhaps matches TRBD1 (5 bases). The CDR3 totals 15 residues. V shed 4 bases and J shed 8 bases, with 17 bases lying between them. The germline gives CDR1 SGHVS, CDR2 FQNEAQ.

This clonotype was seen a handful of times. The CDR3 sequence is CAWSVLATGGTDTQYF. CDR3 in DNA: TGTGCCTGGAGTGTACTCGCGACAGGGGGCACAGATACGCAGTATTTT. This chain connects TRBV30 to TRBJ2-3; TRBD1 matches at 8 bases. CDR1 and CDR2 (germline): GTSNPN, SVGIG (reference sequence). Unmatched junction bases numbered 6, after V lost 0 bases and J lost 1 base. This CDR3 is 16 amino acids long. The whole variable domain, filled in from reference TRBV30 and TRBJ2-3, reads SQTIHQWPATLVQPVGSPLSLECTVEGTSNPNLYWYRQAAGRGLQLLFYSVGIGQISSEVPQNLSASRPQDRQFILSSKKLLLSDSGFYLCAWSVLATGGTDTQYFGPGTRLTVL.

The rearrangement uses TRBV20-1 and TRBJ1-2, with TRBD1 matching 7 bases. J was trimmed by 6 bases and V by 4 bases; bases with no gene match: 11. The CDR3 is 14 residues long. Per the germline V gene, CDR1 is DFQATT and CDR2 is SNEGSKA (reference sequence). The CDR3 nucleotides read TGCAGTGCTACTAGTCCGACAGGGCGAAATGGCTACACCTTC. It encodes CSATSPTGRNGYTF.

The chain uses TRBV12-3 or TRBV12-4 and TRBJ2-3; D gene uncertain. The CDR3 is made up of 17 amino acids. Trimming took 5 bases from V and 3 from J, leaving 21 bases between them. CDR3 in amino acids: CASSLAEWEKATDTQYF. CDR3 bases: TGTGCCAGCAGTCTCGCCGAATGGGAAAAAGCGACAGATACGCAGTATTTT.

J is TRBJ2-2 and V is TRBV27; perhaps TRBD1 as D (6 bases). The germline V and J ends were trimmed by 5 bases and 6 bases, with 19 bases remaining between them. The CDR3 spans 16 residues. Germline V gene sequence: CDR1 MNHEY, CDR2 SMNVEV (reference sequence). CDR3 coding DNA: TGTGCCAGCAGTCACCAGCGACAGGATGGCGCCGGGGAGCTGTTTTTT. Amino acids: CASSHQRQDGAGELFF.